This T cell receptor (beta chain) was obtained from a study of OX40 agonist ivuxolimab in advanced cancers. CDR1 and CDR2 (germline): SNHLY, FYNNEI. This CDR3 region has 15 residues. Trimming removed 6 bases from V and 4 bases from J; junction bases left unmatched: 8. This table comes from immunoSEQ multiplex PCR, and its TCRdb copy is limited to in-frame clones, with some not included. The sample lists approximately 76,000 clones, around nine tenths occurring once. The J gene is TRBJ2-7, the V gene TRBV2; 11 nucleotides align to TRBD1. The material sequenced was CD4+ or CD8+ T cells sorted from blood, taken in a trial of the OX40 agonist ivuxolimab. The clonotype comes from an adult with an advanced solid tumor such as melanoma, head and neck, liver or kidney cancer. The CDR3 spells CASSGPGTGGYEQYF. Written as DNA, the CDR3 is TGTGCCAGCAGCGGACCCGGGACAGGGGGATACGAGCAGTACTTC.